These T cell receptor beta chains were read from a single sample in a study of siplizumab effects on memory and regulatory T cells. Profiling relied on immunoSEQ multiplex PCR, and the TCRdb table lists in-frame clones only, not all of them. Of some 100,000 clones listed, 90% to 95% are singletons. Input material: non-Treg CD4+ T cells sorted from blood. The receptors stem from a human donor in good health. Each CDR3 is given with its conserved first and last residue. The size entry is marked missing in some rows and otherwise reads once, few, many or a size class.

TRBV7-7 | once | CASSRTSGGALGETQYF
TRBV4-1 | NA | CASSQSGRGHGNTIYF
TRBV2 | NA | CASSRAYTEAFF
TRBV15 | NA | CATSKDDRAGELFF
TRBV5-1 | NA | CASSPYSSNTEAFF
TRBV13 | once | CASSESTLAGGPADTQYF
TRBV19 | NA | CASSTQGQDSYEQYF
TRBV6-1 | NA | CASSEGLIRNTEAFF
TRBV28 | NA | CASSLWGSTNEKLFF
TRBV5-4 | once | CASSQVETNEKLFF
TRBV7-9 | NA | CASSTGQSNYGYTF
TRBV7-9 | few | CASSSGTPSSYNSPLHF
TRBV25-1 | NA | CASSDPPSTGGETQYF
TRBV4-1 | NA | CASSQRARGYTF
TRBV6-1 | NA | CASKRGLNEQFF
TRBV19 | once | CASSTATITKNTEAFF
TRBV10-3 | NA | CAISDPTSGGSYEQYF
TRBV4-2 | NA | CASRLLIGASGASTDTQYF
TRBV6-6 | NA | CASSSLPADTQYF
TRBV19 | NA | CASTGTVSSYNEQFF
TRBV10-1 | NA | CASVEPTSRRSYEQYF
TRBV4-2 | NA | CASSQQVQETQYF
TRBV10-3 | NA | CAISEGQGEYF
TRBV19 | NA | CASSIGQPTSYNEQFF
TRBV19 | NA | CASSSRGYSYEQYF
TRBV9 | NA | CASSVLTDTQYF
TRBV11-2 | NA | CASSPGTGRTDTQYF
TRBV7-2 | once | CASSPGLVRETQYF
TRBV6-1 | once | CASSEQGASGTDTQYF
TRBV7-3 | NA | CASSLTPGNTEAFF
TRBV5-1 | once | CASTWGAGAITGELFF
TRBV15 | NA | CATSRDGGRERGGSTDTQYF
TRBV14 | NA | CASSQGYSGLYGYTF
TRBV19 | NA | CASSNTEGAGGYTF
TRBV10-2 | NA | CASSGVAGNYEQYF
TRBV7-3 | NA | CASSLGSGSPLHF
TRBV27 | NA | CASSFKRGPSYEQYF
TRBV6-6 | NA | CASTPRQGTREQYF
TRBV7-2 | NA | CASSFRALQETQYF
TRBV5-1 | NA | CASSSGPHTDTQYF
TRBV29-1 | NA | CSAYSLRGGNITDTQYF
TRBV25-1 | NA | CASRVSRGNTEAFF
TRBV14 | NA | CASSPRTEARTLDYGYTF
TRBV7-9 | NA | CASSQGDRSSRSGNTIYF
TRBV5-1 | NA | CASSFSGKTSTDTQYF
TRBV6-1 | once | CASRGFGTGELFF
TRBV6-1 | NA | CASSQARQATIATFYGYTF
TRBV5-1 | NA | CASSLFPIQETQYF
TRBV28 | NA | CASSWGSGVYYGYTF
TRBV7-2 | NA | CASSSRGTDTSGYTF
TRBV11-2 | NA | CASSLSFLADTQYF
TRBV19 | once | CASIPTGSVYGYTF
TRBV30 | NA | CAWRENTEAFF
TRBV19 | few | CASRDRANTGELFF
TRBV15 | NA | CATSREGTGTGAQHF
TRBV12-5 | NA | CASGPRGGTDTQYF